A selection of T cell receptor beta chains follows, all from one sample in a study of persistence of HIV-infected CD4 T cells. No antigen has been assigned to these receptors. Clones were sequenced by immunoSEQ multiplex PCR, and TCRdb holds only the in-frame ones, with some missing. The data hold 40,000 to 60,000 clones, with 85% to 90% observed a single time. The sequences come from CD4+ T cells sorted from PBMCs after approximately 19-hour stimulation, collected from a patient who received antiretroviral therapy. The receptors here all came from an adult woman with HIV who was CMV-seropositive. The CDR3 runs from the conserved cysteine through the conserved F or W. The order of the fields is D gene, J gene, V gene, clone size, CDR3 protein, CDR3 DNA. D genes are given only for firm matches. The size entry is marked missing in some rows and otherwise reads once, few, many or a size class.

d_call: NA; j_call: TRBJ2-2; v_call: TRBV18; clone_size: NA; cdr3_aa: CASSPTIAATGELFF; cdr3_nt: TGTGCCAGCTCCCCCACTATAGCGGCCACCGGGGAGCTGTTTTTT
d_call: NA; j_call: TRBJ1-1; v_call: TRBV12-3/TRBV12-4; clone_size: NA; cdr3_aa: CASRVITEAFF; cdr3_nt: TGTGCCAGCAGGGTAATCACTGAAGCTTTCTTT
d_call: NA; j_call: TRBJ2-5; v_call: TRBV7-8; clone_size: NA; cdr3_aa: CASSPDSQETQYF; cdr3_nt: TGTGCCAGCAGCCCTGACAGCCAAGAGACCCAGTACTTC
d_call: TRBD2; j_call: TRBJ2-1; v_call: TRBV5-4; clone_size: NA; cdr3_aa: CASSLEGGTGRDEQFF; cdr3_nt: TGTGCCAGCAGCTTGGAGGGCGGAACGGGGAGGGATGAGCAGTTCTTC
d_call: TRBD1; j_call: TRBJ2-2; v_call: TRBV6-2/TRBV6-3; clone_size: NA; cdr3_aa: CASSFRGSGNTGELFF; cdr3_nt: TGTGCCAGCAGCTTCAGGGGGAGCGGGAACACCGGGGAGCTGTTTTTT
d_call: NA; j_call: TRBJ1-3; v_call: TRBV3-1/TRBV3-2; clone_size: NA; cdr3_aa: CASSPSGNTIYF; cdr3_nt: TGTGCCAGCAGCCCATCCGGAAACACCATATATTTT
d_call: NA; j_call: TRBJ1-1; v_call: TRBV7-2; clone_size: few; cdr3_aa: CASSFGRPPRAFF; cdr3_nt: TGTGCCAGCAGCTTTGGAAGGCCCCCTAGAGCTTTCTTT
d_call: TRBD1; j_call: TRBJ2-4; v_call: TRBV2; clone_size: NA; cdr3_aa: CASSGSGTGAIQYF; cdr3_nt: TGTGCCAGCAGTGGCTCCGGGACAGGTGCAATTCAGTACTTC
d_call: TRBD2; j_call: TRBJ2-3; v_call: TRBV5-1; clone_size: NA; cdr3_aa: CASSLVGLESTDTQYF; cdr3_nt: TGCGCCAGCAGCTTGGTAGGACTAGAGAGCACAGATACGCAGTATTTT
d_call: NA; j_call: TRBJ2-2; v_call: TRBV5-4; clone_size: NA; cdr3_aa: CASSGRDTGELFF; cdr3_nt: TGTGCCAGCTCGGGCAGGGACACCGGGGAGCTGTTTTTT
d_call: NA; j_call: TRBJ1-1; v_call: TRBV5-1; clone_size: NA; cdr3_aa: CASSLMDLNTEAFF; cdr3_nt: TGCGCCAGCAGCTTGATGGACCTAAACACTGAAGCTTTCTTT
d_call: NA; j_call: TRBJ2-7; v_call: TRBV19; clone_size: NA; cdr3_aa: CASSMAAGGSYEQYF; cdr3_nt: TGTGCCAGTAGTATGGCGGCAGGGGGGTCCTACGAGCAGTACTTC
d_call: NA; j_call: TRBJ2-5; v_call: TRBV11-2; clone_size: NA; cdr3_aa: CASSTLGAGQETQYF; cdr3_nt: TGTGCCAGCAGCACCCTAGGGGCAGGCCAAGAGACCCAGTACTTC
d_call: TRBD1; j_call: TRBJ2-5; v_call: TRBV2; clone_size: NA; cdr3_aa: CASRSDRAPRETQYF; cdr3_nt: TGTGCCAGCAGGAGCGACAGGGCTCCGCGGGAGACCCAGTACTTC
d_call: NA; j_call: TRBJ2-6; v_call: TRBV27; clone_size: NA; cdr3_aa: CASSSNRAGANVLTF; cdr3_nt: TGTGCCAGCAGTAGCAACAGGGCTGGGGCCAACGTCCTGACTTTC
d_call: NA; j_call: TRBJ1-1; v_call: TRBV29-1; clone_size: once; cdr3_aa: CSVGDSGMNTEAFF; cdr3_nt: TGCAGCGTTGGAGACAGCGGGATGAACACTGAAGCTTTCTTT
d_call: NA; j_call: TRBJ2-7; v_call: TRBV7-8; clone_size: NA; cdr3_aa: CASSSRVVSYEQYF; cdr3_nt: TGTGCCAGCAGCTCACGGGTCGTCAGCTACGAGCAGTACTTC
d_call: NA; j_call: TRBJ1-5; v_call: TRBV12-5; clone_size: once; cdr3_aa: CASGLFEQSSNQPQHF; cdr3_nt: TGTGCTAGTGGTTTGTTTGAACAGAGTAGCAATCAGCCCCAGCATTTT
d_call: NA; j_call: TRBJ1-1; v_call: TRBV5-1; clone_size: NA; cdr3_aa: CASSSEGGVNTEAFF; cdr3_nt: TGCGCCAGCAGCTCTGAAGGGGGGGTGAACACTGAAGCTTTCTTT
d_call: NA; j_call: TRBJ1-4; v_call: TRBV30; clone_size: NA; cdr3_aa: CAWSSTDSRNEKLFF; cdr3_nt: TGTGCCTGGAGCTCTACGGACAGTCGTAATGAAAAACTGTTTTTT
d_call: TRBD1; j_call: TRBJ1-4; v_call: TRBV5-8; clone_size: once; cdr3_aa: CASSLLQGSGLFF; cdr3_nt: TGTGCCAGCAGCTTGCTACAGGGGTCGGGCCTGTTTTTT
d_call: NA; j_call: TRBJ2-1; v_call: TRBV7-2; clone_size: few; cdr3_aa: CASSLLLMTYNEQFF; cdr3_nt: TGTGCCAGCAGCTTACTCCTAATGACCTACAATGAGCAGTTCTTC
d_call: NA; j_call: TRBJ1-1; v_call: TRBV6-5; clone_size: NA; cdr3_aa: CASSLRQIGNTEAFF; cdr3_nt: TGTGCCAGCAGCCTCAGACAGATAGGGAACACTGAAGCTTTCTTT
d_call: NA; j_call: TRBJ2-3; v_call: TRBV10-3; clone_size: NA; cdr3_aa: CAISPTAVSDTQYF; cdr3_nt: TGTGCCATCAGTCCCACAGCGGTCTCAGATACGCAGTATTTT
d_call: NA; j_call: TRBJ2-1; v_call: TRBV5-1; clone_size: NA; cdr3_aa: CASSLETEQFF; cdr3_nt: TGCGCCAGCAGCTTGGAAACTGAGCAGTTCTTC
d_call: NA; j_call: TRBJ1-4; v_call: TRBV25-1; clone_size: NA; cdr3_aa: CASSRADNEKLFF; cdr3_nt: TGTGCCAGCAGCAGGGCGGATAATGAAAAACTGTTTTTT
d_call: NA; j_call: TRBJ1-4; v_call: TRBV18; clone_size: NA; cdr3_aa: CASSPRGMGTNEKLFF; cdr3_nt: TGTGCCAGCTCACCACGGGGAATGGGAACTAATGAAAAACTGTTTTTT
d_call: TRBD1; j_call: TRBJ2-2; v_call: TRBV25-1; clone_size: NA; cdr3_aa: CASSDLTGYYTGELFF; cdr3_nt: TGTGCCAGCAGTGATTTGACAGGGTATTACACCGGGGAGCTGTTTTTT